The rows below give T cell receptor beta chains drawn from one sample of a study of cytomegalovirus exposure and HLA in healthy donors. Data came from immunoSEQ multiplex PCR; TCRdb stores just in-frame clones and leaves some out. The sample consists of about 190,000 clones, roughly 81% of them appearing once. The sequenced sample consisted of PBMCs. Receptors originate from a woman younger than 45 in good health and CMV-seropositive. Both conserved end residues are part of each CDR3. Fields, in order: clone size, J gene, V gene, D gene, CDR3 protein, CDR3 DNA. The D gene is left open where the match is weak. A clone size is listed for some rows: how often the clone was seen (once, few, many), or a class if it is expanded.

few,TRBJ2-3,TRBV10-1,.,CASSEGGIQDTQYF,TGCGCCAGCAGTGAAGGGGGTATTCAAGATACGCAGTATTTT
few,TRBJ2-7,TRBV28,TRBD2,CASRQLAGGTTPYEQYF,TGTGCCAGCAGGCAGCTAGCGGGAGGCACCACACCCTACGAGCAGTACTTC
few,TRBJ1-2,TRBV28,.,CASSLSPLDGYTF,TGTGCCAGCAGTTTAAGCCCCTTGGATGGCTACACCTTC
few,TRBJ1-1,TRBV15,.,CATSRGQGLSEAFF,TGTGCCACCAGCAGAGGGCAGGGGCTCTCTGAAGCTTTCTTT
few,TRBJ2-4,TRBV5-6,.,CASSLGRDIQYF,TGTGCCAGCAGCTTGGGTCGAGACATTCAGTACTTC
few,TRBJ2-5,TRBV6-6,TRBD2,CASSNQLGAGEETQYF,TGTGCCAGCAGCAACCAGCTAGGAGCGGGAGAAGAGACCCAGTACTTC
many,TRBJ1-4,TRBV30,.,CAWITGWHEKLFF,TGTGCCTGGATTACAGGGTGGCATGAAAAACTGTTTTTT
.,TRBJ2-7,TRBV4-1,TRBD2,CASSRIPTSGNYEQYF,TGCGCCAGCAGCCGGATCCCGACTAGCGGGAACTACGAGCAGTACTTC
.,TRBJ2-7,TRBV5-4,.,CASSLGGNYEQYF,TGTGCCAGCAGCTTGGGGGGCAACTACGAGCAGTACTTC
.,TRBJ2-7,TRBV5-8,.,CASSRRTEPYEQYF,TGTGCCAGCAGCCGACGGACAGAACCCTACGAGCAGTACTTC
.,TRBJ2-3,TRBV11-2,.,CASSLVLGGSTDTQYF,TGTGCCAGCAGCTTAGTCTTGGGAGGATCCACAGATACGCAGTATTTT
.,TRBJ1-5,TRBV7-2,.,CASSADVNQPQHF,TGTGCCAGCAGCGCGGATGTCAATCAGCCCCAGCATTTT
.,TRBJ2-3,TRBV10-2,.,CASRDTGLTRGTDTQYF,TGCGCCAGCAGAGATACGGGACTCACCCGAGGCACAGATACGCAGTATTTT
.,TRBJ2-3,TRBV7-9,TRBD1,CASSPTGGPSTDTQYF,TGTGCCAGCAGCCCGACAGGGGGACCTAGCACAGATACGCAGTATTTT
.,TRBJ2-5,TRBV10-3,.,CAISESSTGPAYF,TGTGCCATCAGTGAGTCTTCGACAGGTCCGGCGTACTTC